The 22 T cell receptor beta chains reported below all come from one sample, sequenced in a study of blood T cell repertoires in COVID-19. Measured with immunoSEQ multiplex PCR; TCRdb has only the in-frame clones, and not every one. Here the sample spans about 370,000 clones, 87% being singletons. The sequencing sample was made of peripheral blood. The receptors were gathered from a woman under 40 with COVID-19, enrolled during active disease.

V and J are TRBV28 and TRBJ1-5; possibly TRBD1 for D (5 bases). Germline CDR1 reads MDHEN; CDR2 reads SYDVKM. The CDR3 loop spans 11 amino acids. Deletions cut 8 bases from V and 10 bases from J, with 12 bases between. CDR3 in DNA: TGTGCCAGCGCGGGACTTCGTCCCCAGCATTTT. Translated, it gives CASAGLRPQHF. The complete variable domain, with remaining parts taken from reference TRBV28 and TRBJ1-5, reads DVKVTQSSRYLVKRTGEKVFLECVQDMDHENMFWYRQDPGLGLRLIYFSYDVKMKEKGDIPEGYSVSREKKERFSLILESASTNQTSMYLCASAGLRPQHFGDGTRLSIL.

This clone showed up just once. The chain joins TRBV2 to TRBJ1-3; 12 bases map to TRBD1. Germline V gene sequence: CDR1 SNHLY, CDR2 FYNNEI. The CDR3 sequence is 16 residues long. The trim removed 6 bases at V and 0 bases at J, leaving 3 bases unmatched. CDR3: CASRGDRGLSGNTIYF. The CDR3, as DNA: TGTGCCAGCAGGGGGGACAGGGGGCTCTCTGGAAACACCATATATTTT. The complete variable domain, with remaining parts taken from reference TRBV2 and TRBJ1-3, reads EPEVTQTPSHQVTQMGQEVILRCVPISNHLYFYWYRQILGQKVEFLVSFYNNEISEKSEIFDDQFSVERPDGSNFTLKIRSTKLEDSAMYFCASRGDRGLSGNTIYFGEGSWLTVV.

The CDR3 is CASSGLAGLNYEQYF. In nucleotides, the CDR3 is TGTGCCAGCAGCGGTTTAGCGGGACTGAACTACGAGCAGTACTTC. V usage is TRBV5-6 and J usage is TRBJ2-7; 8 bases fit TRBD2. CDR3 length: 15 amino acids. After removal of 4 bases from V and 3 bases from J, the junction contained 9 bases not matched to a gene. Germline values: CDR1 SGHDT, CDR2 YYEEEE.

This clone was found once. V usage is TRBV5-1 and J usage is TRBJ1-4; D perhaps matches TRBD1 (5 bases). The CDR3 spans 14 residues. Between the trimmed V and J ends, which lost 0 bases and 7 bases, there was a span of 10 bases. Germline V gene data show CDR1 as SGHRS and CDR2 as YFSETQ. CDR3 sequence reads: CASSLGTGGEKLFF. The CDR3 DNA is TGCGCCAGCAGCTTGGGTACGGGGGGTGAAAAACTGTTTTTT.

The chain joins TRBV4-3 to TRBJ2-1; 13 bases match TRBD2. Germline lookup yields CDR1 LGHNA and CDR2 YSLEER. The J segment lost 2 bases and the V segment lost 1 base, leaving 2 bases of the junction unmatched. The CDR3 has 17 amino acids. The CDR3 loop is CASSQVLAGGPYNEQFF. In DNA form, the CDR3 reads TGCGCCAGCAGCCAAGTACTAGCGGGAGGGCCCTACAATGAGCAGTTCTTC.

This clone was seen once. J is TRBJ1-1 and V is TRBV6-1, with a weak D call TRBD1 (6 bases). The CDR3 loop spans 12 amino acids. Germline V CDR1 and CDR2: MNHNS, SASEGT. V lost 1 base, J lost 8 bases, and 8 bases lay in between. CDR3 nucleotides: TGTGCCAGCAGTGAAGAAAGGGGGGAAGCTTTCTTT. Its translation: CASSEERGEAFF.

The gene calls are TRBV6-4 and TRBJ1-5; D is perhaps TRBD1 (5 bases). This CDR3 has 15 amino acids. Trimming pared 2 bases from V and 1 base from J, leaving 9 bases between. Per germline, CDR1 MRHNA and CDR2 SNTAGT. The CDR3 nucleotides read TGTGCCAGCAGTGACCCCAGGGTCAGCAATCAGCCCCAGCATTTT. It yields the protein CASSDPRVSNQPQHF.

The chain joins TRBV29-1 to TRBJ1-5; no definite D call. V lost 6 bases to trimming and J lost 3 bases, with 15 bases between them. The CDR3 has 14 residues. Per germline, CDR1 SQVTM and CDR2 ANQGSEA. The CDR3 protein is CSVRGRAANQPQHF. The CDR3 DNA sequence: TGCAGCGTGAGAGGAAGAGCCGCCAATCAGCCCCAGCATTTT.

The CDR3 loop is CAISLAGVTNEQFF. CDR3 nucleotide sequence: TGTGCCATCAGTCTAGCGGGAGTTACCAATGAGCAGTTCTTC. The V and J genes are TRBV10-3 and TRBJ2-1, with 10 bases matching TRBD2. This CDR3 comprises 14 residues. After removal of 5 bases from V and 6 bases from J, the junction contained 4 bases not matched to a gene. Germline loops: CDR1 ENHRY, CDR2 SYGVKD.

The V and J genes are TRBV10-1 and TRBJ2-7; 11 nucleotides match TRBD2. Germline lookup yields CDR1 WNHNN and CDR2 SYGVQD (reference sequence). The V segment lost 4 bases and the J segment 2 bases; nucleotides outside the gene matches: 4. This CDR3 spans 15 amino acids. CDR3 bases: TGCGCCAGCAGTGTAGGGACTAGCGGACCCTACGAGCAGTACTTC. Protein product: CASSVGTSGPYEQYF.

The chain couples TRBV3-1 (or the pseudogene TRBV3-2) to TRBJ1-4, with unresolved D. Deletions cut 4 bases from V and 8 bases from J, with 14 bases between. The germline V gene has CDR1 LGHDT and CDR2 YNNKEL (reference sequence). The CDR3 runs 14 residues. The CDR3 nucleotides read TGTGCCAGCAGCCGAGGCGGGAGAAGGGAAAAACTGTTTTTT. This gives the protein CASSRGGRREKLFF.

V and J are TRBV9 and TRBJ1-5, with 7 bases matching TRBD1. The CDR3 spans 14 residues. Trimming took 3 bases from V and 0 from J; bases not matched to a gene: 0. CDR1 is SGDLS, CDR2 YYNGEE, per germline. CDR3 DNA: TGTGCCAGCAGCGCAGGGGGTAGCAATCAGCCCCAGCATTTT. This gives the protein CASSAGGSNQPQHF.

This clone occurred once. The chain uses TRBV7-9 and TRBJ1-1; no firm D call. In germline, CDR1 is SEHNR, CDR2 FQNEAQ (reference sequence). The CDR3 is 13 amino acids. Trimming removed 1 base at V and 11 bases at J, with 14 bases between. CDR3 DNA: TGTGCCAGCAGCTTAGTACTTCCGGAGGAGGCTTTCTTT. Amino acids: CASSLVLPEEAFF.

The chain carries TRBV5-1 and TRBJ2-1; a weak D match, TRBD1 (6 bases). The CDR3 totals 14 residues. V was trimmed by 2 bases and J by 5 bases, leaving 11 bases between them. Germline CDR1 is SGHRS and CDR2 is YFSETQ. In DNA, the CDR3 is TGCGCCAGCAGCTTCCGGGACATTAACAATGAGCAGTTCTTC. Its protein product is CASSFRDINNEQFF.

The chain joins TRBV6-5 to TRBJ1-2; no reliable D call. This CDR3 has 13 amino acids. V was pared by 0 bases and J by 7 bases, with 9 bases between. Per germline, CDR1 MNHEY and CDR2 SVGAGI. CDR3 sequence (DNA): TGTGCCAGCAGTTACTCGGAGGGCTCTGGCTACACCTTC. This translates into CASSYSEGSGYTF.

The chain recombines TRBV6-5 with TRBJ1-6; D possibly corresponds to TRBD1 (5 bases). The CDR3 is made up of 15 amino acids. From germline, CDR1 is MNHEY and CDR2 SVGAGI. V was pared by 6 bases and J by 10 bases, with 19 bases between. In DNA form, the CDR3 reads TGTGCCAGCAGCCCCATGGGGGGAGGTGGGTCACCCCTCCACTTT. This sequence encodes CASSPMGGGGSPLHF.

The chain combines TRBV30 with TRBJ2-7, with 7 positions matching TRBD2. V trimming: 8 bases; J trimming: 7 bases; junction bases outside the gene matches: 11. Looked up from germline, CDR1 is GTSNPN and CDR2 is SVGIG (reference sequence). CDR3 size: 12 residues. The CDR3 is CATPAAGGEQYF. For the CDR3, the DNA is TGTGCCACCCCGGCCGCCGGGGGGGAGCAGTACTTC.

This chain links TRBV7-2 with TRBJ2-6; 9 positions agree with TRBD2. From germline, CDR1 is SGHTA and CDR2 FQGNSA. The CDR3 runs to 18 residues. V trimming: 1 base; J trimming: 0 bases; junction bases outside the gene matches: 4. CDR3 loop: CASSLGLAGTSGANVLTF. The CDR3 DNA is TGTGCCAGCAGCTTAGGGCTAGCGGGAACCTCTGGGGCCAACGTCCTGACTTTC.

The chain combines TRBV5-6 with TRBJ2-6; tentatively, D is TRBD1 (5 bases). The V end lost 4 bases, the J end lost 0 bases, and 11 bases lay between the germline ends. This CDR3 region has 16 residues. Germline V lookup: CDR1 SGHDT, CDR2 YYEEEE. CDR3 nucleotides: TGTGCCAGCAGCCACAGGACGGTCTCTGGGGCCAACGTCCTGACTTTC. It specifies CASSHRTVSGANVLTF.

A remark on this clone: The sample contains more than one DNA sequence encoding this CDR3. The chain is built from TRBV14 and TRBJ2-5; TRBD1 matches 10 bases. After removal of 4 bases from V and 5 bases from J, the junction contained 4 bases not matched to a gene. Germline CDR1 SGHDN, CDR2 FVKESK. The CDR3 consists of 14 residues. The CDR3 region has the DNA TGTGCCAGCAGCCTGGGGACAGGGGTGGAGACCCAGTACTTC. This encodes CASSLGTGVETQYF.

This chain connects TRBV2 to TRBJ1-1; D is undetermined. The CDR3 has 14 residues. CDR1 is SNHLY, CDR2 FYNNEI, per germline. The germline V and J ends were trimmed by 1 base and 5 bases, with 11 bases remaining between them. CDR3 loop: CASSEVGGWTEAFF. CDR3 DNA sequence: TGTGCCAGCAGTGAAGTAGGAGGGTGGACTGAAGCTTTCTTT.

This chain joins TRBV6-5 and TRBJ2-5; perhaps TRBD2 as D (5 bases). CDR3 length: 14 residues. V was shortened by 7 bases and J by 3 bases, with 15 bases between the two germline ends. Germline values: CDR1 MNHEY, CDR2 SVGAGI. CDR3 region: CASKTGNQEETQYF. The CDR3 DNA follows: TGTGCCAGCAAGACGGGAAATCAAGAAGAGACCCAGTACTTC.